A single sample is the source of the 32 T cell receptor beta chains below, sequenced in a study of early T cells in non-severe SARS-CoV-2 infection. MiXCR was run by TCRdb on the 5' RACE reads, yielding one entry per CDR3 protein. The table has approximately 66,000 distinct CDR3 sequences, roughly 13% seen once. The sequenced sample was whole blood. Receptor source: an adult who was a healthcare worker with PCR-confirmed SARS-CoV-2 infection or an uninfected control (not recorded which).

This CDR3 is CASSGTTGGKLFF. CDR3 sequence (DNA): TGTGCCAGCAGCGGGACCACAGGGGGAAAACTGTTTTTT. The chain is built from TRBV7-8 and TRBJ1-4; 8 nucleotides line up with TRBD1. The CDR3 has 13 amino acids. The V and J ends lost 5 bases and 10 bases, in that order; junction bases with no gene match: 6. Germline V gene data show CDR1 as SGHVS and CDR2 as FQNEAQ.

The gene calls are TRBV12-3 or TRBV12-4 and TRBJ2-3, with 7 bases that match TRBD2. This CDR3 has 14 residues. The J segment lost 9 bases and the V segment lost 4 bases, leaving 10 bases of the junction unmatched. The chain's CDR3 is CASSSRELGRTQYF. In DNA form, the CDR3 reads TGTGCCAGCAGTTCGCGGGAGCTAGGGAGGACGCAGTATTTT.

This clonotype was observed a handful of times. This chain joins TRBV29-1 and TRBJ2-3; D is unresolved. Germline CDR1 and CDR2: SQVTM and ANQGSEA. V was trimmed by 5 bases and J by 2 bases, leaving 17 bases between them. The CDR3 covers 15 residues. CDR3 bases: TGCAGCGTTCAAGTACTGGGGTCCACCACAGATACGCAGTATTTT. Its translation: CSVQVLGSTTDTQYF.

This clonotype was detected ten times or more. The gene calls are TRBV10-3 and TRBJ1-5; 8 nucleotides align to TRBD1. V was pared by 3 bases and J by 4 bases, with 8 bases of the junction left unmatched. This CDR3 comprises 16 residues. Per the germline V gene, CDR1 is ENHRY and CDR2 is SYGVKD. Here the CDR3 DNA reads TGTGCCATCAGTGACATGGACAGGGCGGGTAATCAGCCCCAGCATTTT. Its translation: CAISDMDRAGNQPQHF.

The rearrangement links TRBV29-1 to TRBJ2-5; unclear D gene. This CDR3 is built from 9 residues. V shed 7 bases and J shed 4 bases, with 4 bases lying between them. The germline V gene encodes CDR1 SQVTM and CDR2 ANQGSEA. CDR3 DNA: TGCAGCGCCGGAGAGACCCAGTACTTC. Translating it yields CSAGETQYF.

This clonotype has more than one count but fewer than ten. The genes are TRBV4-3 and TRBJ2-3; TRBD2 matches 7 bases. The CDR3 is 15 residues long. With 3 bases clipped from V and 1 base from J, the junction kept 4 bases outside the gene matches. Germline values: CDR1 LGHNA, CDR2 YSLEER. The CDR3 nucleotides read TGCGCCAGCAGCCATACTAGCGCCCGCACAGATACGCAGTATTTT. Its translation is CASSHTSARTDTQYF.

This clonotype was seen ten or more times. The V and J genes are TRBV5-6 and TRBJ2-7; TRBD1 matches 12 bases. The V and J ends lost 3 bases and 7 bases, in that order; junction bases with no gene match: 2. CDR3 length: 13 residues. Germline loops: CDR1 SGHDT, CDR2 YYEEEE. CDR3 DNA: TGTGCCAGCAGCTGGGACAGGGGGCGAGAGCAGTACTTC. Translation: CASSWDRGREQYF. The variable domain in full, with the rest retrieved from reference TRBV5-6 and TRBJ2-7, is DAGVTQSPTHLIKTRGQQVTLRCSPKSGHDTVSWYQQALGQGPQFIFQYYEEEERQRGNFPDRFSGHQFPNYSSELNVNALLLGDSALYLCASSWDRGREQYFGPGTRLTVT.

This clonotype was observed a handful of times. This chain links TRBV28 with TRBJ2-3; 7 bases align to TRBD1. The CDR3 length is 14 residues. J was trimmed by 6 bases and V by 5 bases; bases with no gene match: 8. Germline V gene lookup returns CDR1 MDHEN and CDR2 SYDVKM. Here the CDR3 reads CASSPGTEVDTQYF. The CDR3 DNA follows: TGTGCCAGCAGTCCTGGGACAGAAGTCGATACGCAGTATTTT.

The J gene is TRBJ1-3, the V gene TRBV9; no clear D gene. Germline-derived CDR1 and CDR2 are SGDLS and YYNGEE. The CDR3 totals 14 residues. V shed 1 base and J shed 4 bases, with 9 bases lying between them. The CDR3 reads CASSVLAAGNTIYF. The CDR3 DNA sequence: TGTGCCAGCAGCGTATTGGCGGCAGGAAACACCATATATTTT.

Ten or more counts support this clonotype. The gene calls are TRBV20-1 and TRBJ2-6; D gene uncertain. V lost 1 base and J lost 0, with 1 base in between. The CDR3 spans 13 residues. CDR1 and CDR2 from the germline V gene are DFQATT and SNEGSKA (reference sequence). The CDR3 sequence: CSARASGANVLTF. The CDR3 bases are TGCAGTGCTAGAGCCTCTGGGGCCAACGTCCTGACTTTC.

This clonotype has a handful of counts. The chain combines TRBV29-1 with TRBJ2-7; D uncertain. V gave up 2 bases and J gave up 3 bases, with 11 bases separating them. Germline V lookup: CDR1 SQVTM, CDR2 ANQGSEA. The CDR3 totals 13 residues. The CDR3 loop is CSVELPGYYEQYF. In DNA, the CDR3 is TGCAGCGTTGAACTTCCGGGCTACTACGAGCAGTACTTC.

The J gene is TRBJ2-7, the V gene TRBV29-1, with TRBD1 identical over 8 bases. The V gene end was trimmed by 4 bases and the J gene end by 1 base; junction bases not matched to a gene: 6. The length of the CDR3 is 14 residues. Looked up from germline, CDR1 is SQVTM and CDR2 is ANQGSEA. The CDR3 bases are TGCAGCGTTGTGGGACAGGAGGGGTCCTACGAGCAGTACTTC. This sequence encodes CSVVGQEGSYEQYF.

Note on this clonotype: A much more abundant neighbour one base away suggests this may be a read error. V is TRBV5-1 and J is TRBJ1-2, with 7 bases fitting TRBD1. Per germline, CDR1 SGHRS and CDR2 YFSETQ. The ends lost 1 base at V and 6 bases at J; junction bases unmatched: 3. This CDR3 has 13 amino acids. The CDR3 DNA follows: TGCGCCAGCAGCTTGACAGGGGAGGATGGCTACACCTTC. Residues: CASSLTGEDGYTF.

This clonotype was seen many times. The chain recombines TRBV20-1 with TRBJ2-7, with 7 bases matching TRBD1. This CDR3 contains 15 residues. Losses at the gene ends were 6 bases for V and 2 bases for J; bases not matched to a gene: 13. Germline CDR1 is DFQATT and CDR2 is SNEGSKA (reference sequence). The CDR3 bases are TGCAGTGCCAGTTCTCTTGACAGGGTGGCCTACGAGCAGTACTTC. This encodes CSASSLDRVAYEQYF.

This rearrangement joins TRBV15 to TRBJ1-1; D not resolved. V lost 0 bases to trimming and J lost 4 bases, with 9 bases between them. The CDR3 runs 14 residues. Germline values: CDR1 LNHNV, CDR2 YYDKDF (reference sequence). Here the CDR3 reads CATSRDFGGTEAFF. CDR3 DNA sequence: TGTGCCACCAGCAGAGACTTTGGTGGCACTGAAGCTTTCTTT.

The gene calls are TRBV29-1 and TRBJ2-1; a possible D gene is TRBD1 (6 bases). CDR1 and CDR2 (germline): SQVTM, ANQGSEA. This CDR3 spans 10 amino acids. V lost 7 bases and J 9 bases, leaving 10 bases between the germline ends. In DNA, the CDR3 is TGCAGCGCAGGGGCCGGTGAGCAGTTCTTC. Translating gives CSAGAGEQFF.

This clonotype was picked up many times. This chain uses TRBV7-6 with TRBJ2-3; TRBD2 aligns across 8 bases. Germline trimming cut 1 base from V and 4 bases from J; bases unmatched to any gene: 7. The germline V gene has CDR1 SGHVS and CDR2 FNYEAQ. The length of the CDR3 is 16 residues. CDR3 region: CASSLGPAGAADTQYF. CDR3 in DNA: TGTGCCAGCAGCTTAGGGCCAGCGGGGGCTGCAGATACGCAGTATTTT.

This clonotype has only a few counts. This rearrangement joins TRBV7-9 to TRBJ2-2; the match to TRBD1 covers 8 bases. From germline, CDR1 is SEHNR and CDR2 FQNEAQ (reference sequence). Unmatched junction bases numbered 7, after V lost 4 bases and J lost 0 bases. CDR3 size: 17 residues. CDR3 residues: CASSSPGTGANTGELFF. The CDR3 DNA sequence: TGTGCCAGCAGCTCCCCCGGGACAGGCGCGAACACCGGGGAGCTGTTTTTT.

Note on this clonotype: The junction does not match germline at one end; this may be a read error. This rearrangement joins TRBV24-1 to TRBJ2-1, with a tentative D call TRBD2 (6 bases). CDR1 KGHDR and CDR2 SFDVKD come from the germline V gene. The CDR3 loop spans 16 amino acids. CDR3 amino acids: CTTSDNTVWEDTEQFF. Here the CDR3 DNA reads TGTACCACCAGTGATAACACAGTATGGGAGGACACGGAGCAGTTCTTC.

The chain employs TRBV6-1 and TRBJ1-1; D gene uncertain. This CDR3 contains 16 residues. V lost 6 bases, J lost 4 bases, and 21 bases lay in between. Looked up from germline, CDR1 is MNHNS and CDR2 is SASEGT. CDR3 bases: TGTGCCAGCAGGAGGGAGGCAGGCTCTCGGGGCACTGAAGCTTTCTTT. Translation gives CASRREAGSRGTEAFF.

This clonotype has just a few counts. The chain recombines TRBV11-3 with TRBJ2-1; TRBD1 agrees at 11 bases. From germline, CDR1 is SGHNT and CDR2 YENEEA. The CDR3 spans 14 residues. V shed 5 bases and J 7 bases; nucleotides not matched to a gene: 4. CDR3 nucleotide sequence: TGTGCCAGCAGCGGGGACAGGGGGTTGAATGAGCAGTTCTTC. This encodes CASSGDRGLNEQFF.

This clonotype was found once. The CDR3 loop is CSVSVTDTQYF. The CDR3 DNA follows: TGCAGCGTTTCGGTAACAGATACGCAGTATTTT. The chain links TRBV29-1 to TRBJ2-3; no clear D gene. V dropped 5 bases and J dropped 3 bases, with 6 bases sitting between them. Germline loops: CDR1 SQVTM, CDR2 ANQGSEA. CDR3 length: 11 amino acids.

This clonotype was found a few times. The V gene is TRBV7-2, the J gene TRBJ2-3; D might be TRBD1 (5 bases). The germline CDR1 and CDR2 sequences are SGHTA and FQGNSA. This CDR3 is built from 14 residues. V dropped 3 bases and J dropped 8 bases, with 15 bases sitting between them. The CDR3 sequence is CASSFSDTPGTQYF. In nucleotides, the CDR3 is TGTGCCAGCAGCTTCTCGGACACTCCCGGTACGCAGTATTTT. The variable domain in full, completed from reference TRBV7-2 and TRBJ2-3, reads GAGVSQSPSNKVTEKGKDVELRCDPISGHTALYWYRQSLGQGLEFLIYFQGNSAPDKSGLPSDRFSAERTGGSVSTLTIQRTQQEDSAVYLCASSFSDTPGTQYFGPGTRLTVL.

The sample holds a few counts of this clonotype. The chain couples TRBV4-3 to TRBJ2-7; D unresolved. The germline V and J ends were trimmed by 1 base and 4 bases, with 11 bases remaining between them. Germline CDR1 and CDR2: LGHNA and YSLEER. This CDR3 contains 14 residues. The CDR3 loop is CASSQASMGYEQYF. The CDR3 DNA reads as TGCGCCAGCAGCCAAGCTTCGATGGGGTACGAGCAGTACTTC.

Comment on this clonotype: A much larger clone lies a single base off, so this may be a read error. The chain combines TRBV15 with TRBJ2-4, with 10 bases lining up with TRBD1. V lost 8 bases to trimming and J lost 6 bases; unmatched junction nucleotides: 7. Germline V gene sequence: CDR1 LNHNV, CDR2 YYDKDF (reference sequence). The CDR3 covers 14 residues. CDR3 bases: TGTGCCACCTGTATGGACAGGGGGACAAACATTCAGTACTTC. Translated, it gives CATCMDRGTNIQYF.

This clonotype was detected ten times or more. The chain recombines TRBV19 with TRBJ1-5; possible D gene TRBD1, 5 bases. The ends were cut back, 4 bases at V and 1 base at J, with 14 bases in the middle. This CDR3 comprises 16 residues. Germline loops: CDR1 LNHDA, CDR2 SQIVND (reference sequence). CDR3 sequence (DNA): TGTGCCAGTAGTACCATCGGGACTGGGAGCAATCAGCCCCAGCATTTT. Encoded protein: CASSTIGTGSNQPQHF. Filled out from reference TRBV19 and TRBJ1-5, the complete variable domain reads DGGITQSPKYLFRKEGQNVTLSCEQNLNHDAMYWYRQDPGQGLRLIYYSQIVNDFQKGDIAEGYSVSREKKESFPLTVTSAQKNPTAFYLCASSTIGTGSNQPQHFGDGTRLSIL.

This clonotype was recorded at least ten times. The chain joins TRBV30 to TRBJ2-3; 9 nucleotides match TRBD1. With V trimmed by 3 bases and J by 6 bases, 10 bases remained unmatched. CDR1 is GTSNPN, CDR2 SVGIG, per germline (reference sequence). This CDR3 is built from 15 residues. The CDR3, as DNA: TGTGCCTGGAGCACCCCGGGACAGGGTTCGGATACGCAGTATTTT. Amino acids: CAWSTPGQGSDTQYF.

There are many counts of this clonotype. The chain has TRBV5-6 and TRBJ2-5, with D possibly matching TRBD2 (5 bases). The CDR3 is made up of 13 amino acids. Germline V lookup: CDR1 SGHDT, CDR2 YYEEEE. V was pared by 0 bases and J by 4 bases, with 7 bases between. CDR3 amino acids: CASSLEGVETQYF. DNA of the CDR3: TGTGCCAGCAGCTTGGAGGGAGTAGAGACCCAGTACTTC.

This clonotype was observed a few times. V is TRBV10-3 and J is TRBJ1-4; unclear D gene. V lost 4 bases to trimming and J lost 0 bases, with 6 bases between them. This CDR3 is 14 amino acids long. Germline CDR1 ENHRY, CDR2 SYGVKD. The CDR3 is CAISGGTTNEKLFF. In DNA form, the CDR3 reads TGTGCCATCAGTGGGGGAACAACTAATGAAAAACTGTTTTTT.

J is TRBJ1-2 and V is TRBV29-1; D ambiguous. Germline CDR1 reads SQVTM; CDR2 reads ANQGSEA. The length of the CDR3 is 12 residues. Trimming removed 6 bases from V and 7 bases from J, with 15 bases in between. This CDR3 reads CSVAPVGIGYTF. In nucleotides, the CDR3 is TGCAGCGTAGCGCCCGTAGGAATTGGCTACACCTTC.

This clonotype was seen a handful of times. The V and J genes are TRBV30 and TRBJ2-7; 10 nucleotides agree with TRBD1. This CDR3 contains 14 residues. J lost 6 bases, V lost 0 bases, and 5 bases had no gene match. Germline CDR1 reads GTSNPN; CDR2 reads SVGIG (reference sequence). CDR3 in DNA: TGTGCCTGGAGTGTCGGTGGACAGGGGGTCGAGCAGTACTTC. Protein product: CAWSVGGQGVEQYF.

CDR3 in amino acids: CASSLVSSNEKLFF. The CDR3 nucleotides are TGTGCCAGCAGCTTAGTGTCCTCTAATGAAAAACTGTTTTTT. This sequence joins TRBV7-9 and TRBJ1-4; D uncertain. Germline lookup yields CDR1 SEHNR and CDR2 FQNEAQ (reference sequence). The CDR3 length is 14 residues. V shed 1 base and J shed 3 bases, with 6 bases lying between them. The full variable domain, with the rest looked up from reference TRBV7-9 and TRBJ1-4, is DTGVSQNPRHKITKRGQNVTFRCDPISEHNRLYWYRQTLGQGPEFLTYFQNEAQLEKSRLLSDRFSAERPKGSFSTLEIQRTEQGDSAMYLCASSLVSSNEKLFFGSGTQLSVL.